This T cell receptor beta chain appears in the sequencing data of a study of beta chain features in type 1 diabetes. CDR1 and CDR2 from the germline V gene are SGHAT and FQNNGV. This CDR3 comprises 15 residues. Trimming cost V 6 bases and J 2 bases, with 16 bases left between them. Since all of the isolated RNA was reverse transcribed, expressed TCRB transcripts were what got sequenced. Here immunoSEQ multiplex PCR was the method, and the copy in TCRdb shows in-frame clones only, minus some. The data contain 400,000 to 550,000 clones, approximately 10% of them singletons. This clone showed up just a few times.

V is TRBV11-2 and J is TRBJ2-5; D is possibly TRBD2 (6 bases). The source material was naive CD4+ T cells from blood. This clonotype was sampled from a woman younger than 35 in good health. CDR3 coding DNA: TGTGCCAGCAGTTCATCGTCCCGGGGGCAAGAGACCCAGTACTTC. Its protein is CASSSSSRGQETQYF.